These 16 T cell receptor beta chains were all obtained from the same sample, sequenced in a study of shared clonotypes between healthy human individuals. Naive CD8 populations comprised CD45RO-negative cells positively selected for CCR7, excluding terminally differentiated effector memory CD45RA+ cells. Profiling relied on immunoSEQ multiplex PCR, and the TCRdb table lists in-frame clones only, not all of them. The sample lists about 2 million clones, about 95% occurring once. The sample was naive CD8+ T cells sorted from blood. The receptors originated from a man aged 18 to 29 in good health.

V usage is TRBV4-2 and J usage is TRBJ2-7; 9 positions agree with TRBD2. This CDR3 has 17 amino acids. CDR1 is LGHNA, CDR2 YNFKEQ, per germline. V dropped 0 bases and J dropped 2; count of bases not matched to a gene: 8. The CDR3 region is CASSQEVLTSGAYEQYF. The CDR3 nucleotides are TGTGCCAGCAGCCAAGAGGTCTTGACTAGCGGCGCCTACGAGCAGTACTTC.

The rearrangement links TRBV11-2 to TRBJ2-2; the D is unclear. The CDR3 extends over 11 amino acids. Per germline, CDR1 SGHAT and CDR2 FQNNGV. Trimming left V 8 bases short and J 6 bases short, with 7 bases between. The CDR3 loop is CASEWAGELFF. The CDR3 nucleotides are TGTGCCAGCGAGTGGGCCGGGGAGCTGTTTTTT.

CDR3 protein: CASSYWDSTYEQYF. CDR3 bases: TGTGCCAGCAGTTACTGGGACAGTACCTACGAGCAGTACTTC. The chain combines TRBV6-5 with TRBJ2-7; 7 bases agree with TRBD1. The junction had 2 bases not matched to a gene; V was cut back by 1 base and J by 2 bases. The CDR3 is 14 amino acids. Germline CDR1 is MNHEY and CDR2 is SVGAGI.

The chain uses TRBV11-2 and TRBJ2-7; D call uncertain. CDR3 length: 12 residues. V gave up 4 bases and J gave up 7 bases, with 11 bases separating them. Germline V gene data show CDR1 as SGHAT and CDR2 as FQNNGV. CDR3 DNA: TGTGCCAGCAGCTCCGCCCGAGAAGAGCAGTACTTC. This gives the protein CASSSAREEQYF.

About this clone: The junction and the germline gene differ at one end; a read error may be behind it. Within the sample, other DNA sequences also encode this same CDR3. V and J are TRBV4-1 and TRBJ2-3; unclear D gene. The CDR3 is made up of 14 amino acids. The germline gives CDR1 MGHRA, CDR2 YSYEKL. CDR3 in amino acids: CASSQASGTDTQYF. Here the CDR3 DNA reads TGCGCCAGCAGTCAAGCGTCTGGCACAGATACGCAGTATTTT.

This clone appeared a single time. The chain's CDR3 is CASSETGGWGYTF. The CDR3 DNA is TGTGCCAGCAGTGAAACAGGGGGCTGGGGCTACACCTTC. The V gene is TRBV25-1, the J gene TRBJ1-2; TRBD1 matches at 9 bases. The CDR3 is 13 residues long. Trimming at V came to 2 bases and at J to 8 bases, leaving 3 bases not matched to a gene. The germline gives CDR1 MGHDK, CDR2 SYGVNS.

This clone was counted only a few times. The rearrangement joins TRBV9 to TRBJ2-5, with D perhaps matching TRBD1 (6 bases). The germline gives CDR1 SGDLS, CDR2 YYNGEE. The CDR3 totals 14 residues. V was shortened by 0 bases and J by 2 bases, with 8 bases between the two germline ends. CDR3 bases: TGTGCCAGCAGCGTAGAGACAGGTCAAGAGACCCAGTACTTC. Translated: CASSVETGQETQYF.

Only one count was recorded for this clone. V and J are TRBV5-1 and TRBJ2-3, with TRBD2 as a possible D gene (6 bases). The V gene lost 7 bases and the J gene lost 2 bases, with 20 bases spanning the gap. In germline, CDR1 is SGHRS, CDR2 YFSETQ. The CDR3 extends over 16 amino acids. The CDR3 loop reads CASSNWGETYTDTQYF. For the CDR3, the DNA is TGCGCCAGCTCTAACTGGGGGGAGACATACACAGATACGCAGTATTTT.

V usage is TRBV28 and J usage is TRBJ2-6, with no clear D. Germline V gene data show CDR1 as MDHEN and CDR2 as SYDVKM. Trimming pared 3 bases from V and 0 bases from J, leaving 6 bases between. The CDR3 covers 15 residues. The CDR3: CASSFFVSGANVLTF. The CDR3, as DNA: TGTGCCAGCAGTTTTTTTGTCTCTGGGGCCAACGTCCTGACTTTC.

The chain recombines TRBV5-6 with TRBJ2-1; TRBD1 might be the D (5 bases). The CDR3 has 13 amino acids. Germline V gives CDR1 SGHDT, CDR2 YYEEEE. V was trimmed by 2 bases and J by 5 bases, leaving 8 bases between them. CDR3 region: CASSFQGNNEQFF. As DNA, the CDR3 is TGTGCCAGCAGCTTCCAGGGCAACAATGAGCAGTTCTTC.

This clone came up once. The genes are TRBV27 and TRBJ2-1; 7 nucleotides match TRBD2. The CDR3 spans 15 residues. Germline V lookup: CDR1 MNHEY, CDR2 SMNVEV (reference sequence). The junction had 5 bases not matched to a gene; V was cut back by 2 bases and J by 4 bases. DNA of the CDR3: TGTGCCAGCAGTTTAATGGGGGGAGGGTACAATGAGCAGTTCTTC. This gives the protein CASSLMGGGYNEQFF.

This chain links TRBV6-6 with TRBJ2-7; the match to TRBD1 covers 10 bases. V trimming: 6 bases; J trimming: 0 bases; junction bases outside the gene matches: 5. The CDR3 loop spans 15 amino acids. Germline V gene sequence: CDR1 MNHNY, CDR2 SVGAGI (reference sequence). The CDR3 protein is CASREGQGSSYEQYF. For the CDR3, the DNA is TGTGCCAGCAGAGAGGGACAGGGGAGCTCCTACGAGCAGTACTTC.

To note about this clone: Other DNA sequences of this sample code for an identical CDR3. The J gene is TRBJ1-1, the V gene TRBV30; D remains ambiguous. CDR1 and CDR2 from the germline V gene are GTSNPN and SVGIG (reference sequence). Deletions cut 0 bases from V and 1 base from J, with 3 bases between. This CDR3 spans 12 amino acids. CDR3 sequence (DNA): TGTGCCTGGAGTGTTTGGAACACTGAAGCTTTCTTT. Amino acids: CAWSVWNTEAFF.

This clone was counted only a few times. The J gene is TRBJ2-7, the V gene TRBV6-6, with 11 bases lining up with TRBD2. Germline CDR1 and CDR2: MNHNY and SVGAGI (reference sequence). The V gene end was trimmed by 5 bases and the J gene end by 5 bases; junction bases not matched to a gene: 5. The CDR3 contains 14 residues. CDR3 amino acids: CASSDGTSGDEQYF. Here the CDR3 DNA reads TGTGCCAGCAGTGACGGGACTAGCGGCGACGAGCAGTACTTC.

V usage is TRBV29-1 and J usage is TRBJ1-1, with TRBD1 matching over 10 bases. Germline CDR1 SQVTM, CDR2 ANQGSEA. The CDR3 runs to 12 residues. The ends lost 6 bases at V and 5 bases at J; junction bases unmatched: 3. The CDR3 reads CSVLGQGTEAFF. CDR3 DNA sequence: TGCAGCGTCCTGGGACAGGGGACTGAAGCTTTCTTT. Full variable domain (remainder filled in from reference TRBV29-1 and TRBJ1-1): SAVISQKPSRDICQRGTSLTIQCQVDSQVTMMFWYRQQPGQSLTLIATANQGSEATYESGFVIDKFPISRPNLTFSTLTVSNMSPEDSSIYLCSVLGQGTEAFFGQGTRLTVV.

The chain employs TRBV4-1 and TRBJ2-7; 9 nucleotides agree with TRBD1. The germline V gene encodes CDR1 MGHRA and CDR2 YSYEKL. The CDR3 covers 16 residues. V lost 0 bases to trimming and J lost 0 bases; unmatched junction nucleotides: 3. The CDR3 sequence: CASSQDGTGYSYEQYF. For the CDR3, the DNA is TGCGCCAGCAGCCAAGATGGGACAGGGTACTCCTACGAGCAGTACTTC.